The 23 T cell receptor beta chains given below trace back to one sample, sequenced in a study of blood T cell repertoires in COVID-19. The repertoire was sequenced with immunoSEQ multiplex PCR; TCRdb's copy has only in-frame clones and lacks some. The data hold about 70,000 clones, with 65% to 85% observed a single time. Input material: peripheral blood. Receptors were obtained from a woman in her sixties or seventies with acute or convalescent COVID-19.

The chain recombines TRBV14 with TRBJ1-6; D uncertain. This CDR3 has 15 amino acids. Germline V gives CDR1 SGHDN, CDR2 FVKESK. V shed 6 bases and J shed 9 bases, with 18 bases lying between them. The CDR3 spells CASSLTRATGSPLHF. The CDR3 coding sequence is TGTGCCAGCAGTCTCACGAGGGCAACGGGTTCACCCCTCCACTTT.

Note on this clone: Within the sample, other DNA sequences also encode this same CDR3. In DNA form, the CDR3 reads TGTGCCAGCAGTGCCAGCGGGGGCACAGATACGCAGTATTTT. Translating it yields CASSASGGTDTQYF. The chain joins TRBV2 to TRBJ2-3; the match to TRBD2 covers 7 bases. V trimming: 4 bases; J trimming: 1 base; junction bases outside the gene matches: 2. CDR3 length equals 14 residues. The V gene's germline CDR1 is SNHLY and CDR2 FYNNEI.

The V gene is TRBV5-1, the J gene TRBJ2-2, with TRBD1 matching over 8 bases. Trimming removed 3 bases from V and 6 bases from J; junction bases left unmatched: 4. There are 14 residues in the CDR3. Per the germline V gene, CDR1 is SGHRS and CDR2 is YFSETQ. CDR3 loop: CASSSTGASGELFF. In nucleotides, the CDR3 is TGCGCCAGCAGCTCGACAGGGGCATCCGGGGAGCTGTTTTTT.

This clone was observed once. The chain's CDR3 is CASSELGRLGTDTQYF. The CDR3 DNA is TGTGCCAGCAGTGAATTAGGCCGCCTAGGCACAGATACGCAGTATTTT. The gene calls are TRBV25-1 and TRBJ2-3, with no clear D. The germline V and J ends were trimmed by 1 base and 1 base, with 12 bases remaining between them. The germline V gene encodes CDR1 MGHDK and CDR2 SYGVNS. The CDR3 extends over 16 amino acids.

V and J are TRBV6-5 and TRBJ1-6, with TRBD1 matching 8 bases. The CDR3 is 16 amino acids. Germline loops: CDR1 MNHEY, CDR2 SVGAGI. V dropped 4 bases and J dropped 8; count of bases not matched to a gene: 10. CDR3 sequence reads: CASSSWTGRSDSPLHF. The CDR3 region has the DNA TGTGCCAGCAGTTCATGGACAGGGCGAAGTGATTCACCCCTCCACTTT.

This clone was counted between two and nine times. The V and J genes are TRBV5-4 and TRBJ1-4, with 7 positions matching TRBD1. CDR1 SGHNT and CDR2 YYREEE come from the germline V gene (reference sequence). V lost 1 base and J lost 2; bases outside the gene matches: 5. The CDR3 is 16 amino acids. The CDR3 DNA reads as TGTGCCAGCAGCTTGAAACAGGGGATCACTAATGAAAAACTGTTTTTT. Its protein is CASSLKQGITNEKLFF.

The chain couples TRBV3-1 (or the pseudogene TRBV3-2) to TRBJ1-2, with TRBD1 as a possible D gene (6 bases). Trimming cost V 1 base and J 4 bases, with 7 bases left between them. Germline V gene sequence: CDR1 LGHDT, CDR2 YNNKEL (reference sequence). The CDR3 is 13 residues long. The DNA of the CDR3 is TGTGCCAGCAGCCAAGTACAGGGCTATGGCTACACCTTC. Its protein product is CASSQVQGYGYTF.

The chain links TRBV4-1 to TRBJ2-1; D unclear. V lost 1 base and J 0 bases, leaving 10 bases between the germline ends. CDR1 is MGHRA, CDR2 YSYEKL, per germline. The CDR3 is 16 residues long. The CDR3 reads CASSQAPSASYNEQFF. DNA of the CDR3: TGCGCCAGCAGCCAAGCCCCCAGCGCCTCCTACAATGAGCAGTTCTTC.

This chain uses TRBV5-1 with TRBJ2-7; D possibly corresponds to TRBD2 (7 bases). V lost 2 bases, J lost 7 bases, and 19 bases lay in between. Germline V gives CDR1 SGHRS, CDR2 YFSETQ. This CDR3 comprises 15 residues. The CDR3 DNA sequence: TGCGCCAGCAGCTTCGGGGGCGGGAGCTCTGAAGAGCAGTACTTC. Translated: CASSFGGGSSEEQYF.

The chain links TRBV30 to TRBJ2-6, with unresolved D. The CDR3 has 15 amino acids. Germline loops: CDR1 GTSNPN, CDR2 SVGIG (reference sequence). The V and J ends lost 0 bases and 1 base respectively, with 7 bases between them. CDR3 coding DNA: TGTGCCTGGAGTGTAGACTCGTCTGGGGCCAACGTCCTGACTTTC. This translates into CAWSVDSSGANVLTF.

The CDR3 DNA follows: TGTGCCAGCAGTCGGGGGATTAGCTACGAGCAGTACTTC. This sequence encodes CASSRGISYEQYF. This rearrangement joins TRBV2 to TRBJ2-7, with D tentatively TRBD2 (6 bases). Trimming shortened V by 5 bases and J by 3 bases, and 11 bases separated the two germline ends. Looked up from germline, CDR1 is SNHLY and CDR2 is FYNNEI. The CDR3 runs to 13 residues.

The chain uses TRBV11-2 and TRBJ2-2, with D possibly TRBD1 on 6 matching bases. The V and J ends lost 1 base and 5 bases respectively, with 11 bases between them. CDR1 and CDR2 from the germline V gene are SGHAT and FQNNGV. The CDR3 length is 15 residues. Here the CDR3 reads CASSLGTVWTGELFF. CDR3 in DNA: TGTGCCAGCAGCTTAGGGACAGTGTGGACCGGGGAGCTGTTTTTT. Complete variable domain (other parts from reference TRBV11-2 and TRBJ2-2): EAGVAQSPRYKIIEKRQSVAFWCNPISGHATLYWYQQILGQGPKLLIQFQNNGVVDDSQLPKDRFSAERLKGVDSTLKIQPAKLEDSAVYLCASSLGTVWTGELFFGEGSRLTVL.

The CDR3 nucleotides are TGTGCCAGCAGCCAGGACAGGACTGAGGAAAAACTGTTTTTT. Translation gives CASSQDRTEEKLFF. V and J are TRBV7-2 and TRBJ1-4; TRBD1 matches at 7 bases. Trimming removed 5 bases from V and 8 bases from J; junction bases left unmatched: 8. Germline V gene data show CDR1 as SGHTA and CDR2 as FQGNSA. This CDR3 is 14 amino acids long.

This rearrangement joins TRBV18 to TRBJ1-5; D remains ambiguous. The V gene's germline CDR1 is KGHSH and CDR2 LQKENI. CDR3 size: 13 residues. V was shortened by 3 bases and J by 6 bases, with 9 bases between the two germline ends. The CDR3 is CASSPGLSQPQHF. For the CDR3, the DNA is TGTGCCAGCTCACCGGGCTTAAGTCAGCCCCAGCATTTT.

J is TRBJ1-2 and V is TRBV14; 7 bases line up with TRBD1. CDR1 SGHDN and CDR2 FVKESK come from the germline V gene. The CDR3 contains 13 residues. The V and J ends lost 4 bases and 7 bases, in that order; junction bases with no gene match: 6. In DNA form, the CDR3 reads TGTGCCAGCAGCCCTCGACAGGGTGGTGGCTACACCTTC. Its translation: CASSPRQGGGYTF.

This clone was counted a single time. J is TRBJ1-5 and V is TRBV29-1; 8 nucleotides match TRBD1. Looked up from germline, CDR1 is SQVTM and CDR2 is ANQGSEA. V dropped 4 bases and J dropped 0; count of bases not matched to a gene: 5. CDR3 length: 15 residues. The CDR3 sequence: CSVGVGTGSNQPQHF. Written as DNA, the CDR3 is TGCAGCGTTGGGGTGGGGACAGGTAGCAATCAGCCCCAGCATTTT.

This clone has only one observation. The V gene is TRBV7-9, the J gene TRBJ1-1, with D possibly TRBD1 on 6 matching bases. The germline CDR1 and CDR2 sequences are SEHNR and FQNEAQ (reference sequence). The CDR3 is made up of 16 amino acids. The V gene lost 1 base and the J gene lost 8 bases, with 20 bases spanning the gap. CDR3 nucleotides: TGTGCCAGCAGCTTAGGTTTTCAGGGGCGCGGTCCAGAAGCTTTCTTT. Its translation is CASSLGFQGRGPEAFF. Based on the CDR3 plus reference TRBV7-9 and TRBJ1-1, the full variable domain is DTGVSQNPRHKITKRGQNVTFRCDPISEHNRLYWYRQTLGQGPEFLTYFQNEAQLEKSRLLSDRFSAERPKGSFSTLEIQRTEQGDSAMYLCASSLGFQGRGPEAFFGQGTRLTVV.

The genes are TRBV5-1 and TRBJ2-1, with D unclear. Germline V CDR1 and CDR2: SGHRS, YFSETQ. The CDR3 is 15 residues long. V lost 3 bases, J lost 5 bases, and 15 bases lay in between. Here the CDR3 reads CASSYSGEPDNEQFF. DNA of the CDR3: TGCGCCAGCAGCTATTCAGGTGAGCCAGACAATGAGCAGTTCTTC.

This sequence joins TRBV7-8 and TRBJ1-3; 7 bases agree with TRBD1. The germline CDR1 and CDR2 sequences are SGHVS and FQNEAQ. The CDR3 has 17 amino acids. V gave up 0 bases and J gave up 0 bases; unmatched junction bases: 5. CDR3 DNA sequence: TGTGCCAGCAGCTTAGCATACAGGGGTAACTCTGGAAACACCATATATTTT. Residues: CASSLAYRGNSGNTIYF.

This rearrangement joins TRBV27 to TRBJ2-1; 7 nucleotides line up with TRBD1. Germline V gives CDR1 MNHEY, CDR2 SMNVEV (reference sequence). The V segment lost 0 bases and the J segment 3 bases; nucleotides outside the gene matches: 2. The CDR3 length is 15 residues. CDR3 sequence reads: CASSLSTGYYNEQFF. The CDR3 DNA is TGTGCCAGCAGTTTATCGACAGGGTACTACAATGAGCAGTTCTTC.

A single count supports this clone. V is TRBV2 and J is TRBJ1-2, with 7 positions matching TRBD1. Germline V gene sequence: CDR1 SNHLY, CDR2 FYNNEI. This CDR3 region has 16 residues. V was clipped by 4 bases and J by 4 bases; unmatched bases: 12. CDR3 nucleotides: TGTGCCAGCAGTGCGTTAACAGGGGCCCCAATCTATGGCTACACCTTC. Translation: CASSALTGAPIYGYTF.

This clone showed up just once. This chain connects TRBV7-9 to TRBJ2-1; no reliable D call. CDR3 size: 14 residues. Trimming removed 5 bases at V and 3 bases at J, with 11 bases between. Germline CDR1 SEHNR, CDR2 FQNEAQ (reference sequence). Here the CDR3 DNA reads TGTGCCAGCAGCCCCCGCACTCACTACAATGAGCAGTTCTTC. Its protein product is CASSPRTHYNEQFF.

The rearrangement joins TRBV5-1 to TRBJ2-7; D not resolved. Germline V gives CDR1 SGHRS, CDR2 YFSETQ. This CDR3 is built from 15 residues. Deletions cut 5 bases from V and 0 bases from J, with 15 bases between. The CDR3 region is CASSPGDWVSYEQYF. CDR3 sequence (DNA): TGCGCCAGCAGTCCCGGAGATTGGGTCTCCTACGAGCAGTACTTC.